What follows describes a single T cell receptor beta chain. Its specificity is not known. One end of the junction varies from germline; a read error may be responsible. Production of TCR beta cDNA used around 0.45 ug total RNA together with a constant-region primer. TCR beta libraries came from three nested multiplex PCR rounds using slightly modified ARM-PCR. Two initial PCR rounds of roughly 10 cycles each paired TRBV1-TRBV30 forward primers with a C-beta reverse primer. A single record per CDR3 protein comes from TCRdb applying MiXCR to the multiplex PCR reads. The table includes about 33,000 distinct CDR3 sequences, approximately 80% detected once. This entry belongs to a study of tumor-infiltrating lymphocytes in primary liver carcinoma. Turning to the study itself: Subjects consisted of male and female patients aged 30 to 69 years.

The CDR3 length is 15 residues. Regarding the study as a whole: It was observed that only about 7.5-25% of the top clones appeared in every one of the five tumor regions.

Each 20-30 mg portion of unsorted bulk tissue served as the source for co-extraction of RNA and DNA. Each individual tumor supplied samples from five separate regions. Every tumor sample held more than 85% viable tumor cells. The source material was liver tumor tissue from sampling region 5. Stated subset: tumor region T5, tumor centre. This TCR derives from a man between 35 and 55 years old with primary liver carcinoma and hepatitis B virus infection. The chain recombines TRBV12-3 or TRBV12-4 with TRBJ2-7, with 10 nucleotides matching TRBD2. Written as DNA, the CDR3 is TGTGTCAGCAATTCCGGGACTAGCGCTGGTTACGAGCAATACTTC. Its translation: CVSNSGTSAGYEQYF.